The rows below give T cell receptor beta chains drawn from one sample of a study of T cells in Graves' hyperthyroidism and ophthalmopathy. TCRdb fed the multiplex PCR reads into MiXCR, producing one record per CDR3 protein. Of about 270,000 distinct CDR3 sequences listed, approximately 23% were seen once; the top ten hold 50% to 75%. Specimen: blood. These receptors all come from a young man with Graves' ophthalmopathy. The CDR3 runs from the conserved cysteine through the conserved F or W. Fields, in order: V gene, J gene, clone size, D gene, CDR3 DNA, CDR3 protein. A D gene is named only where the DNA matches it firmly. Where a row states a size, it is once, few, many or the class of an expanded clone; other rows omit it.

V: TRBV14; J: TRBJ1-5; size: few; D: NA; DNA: TGTGCCAGCAGCCAAGGACTGGGGGGGGTTGGCCAGCCCCAGCATTTT; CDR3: CASSQGLGGVGQPQHF
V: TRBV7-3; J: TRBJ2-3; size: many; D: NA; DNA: TGTGCCAGCAGCCCAGCGGTGTTAGGGGGAGATACGCAGTATTTT; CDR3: CASSPAVLGGDTQYF
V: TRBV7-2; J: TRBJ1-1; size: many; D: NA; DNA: TGTGCCAGCAGCTCACAGCAGAACACTGAAGCTTTCTTT; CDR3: CASSSQQNTEAFF
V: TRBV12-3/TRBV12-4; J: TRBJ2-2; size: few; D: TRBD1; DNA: TGTGCCAGCAGGACCGGGACAGCCTACACCGGGGAGCTGTTTTTT; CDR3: CASRTGTAYTGELFF
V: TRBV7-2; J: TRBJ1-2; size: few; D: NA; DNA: TGTGCCAGCAGCCCCAATGGCCTCCGGAGCGGCTACACCTTC; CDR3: CASSPNGLRSGYTF
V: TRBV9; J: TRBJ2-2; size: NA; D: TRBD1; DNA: TGTGCCAGCAGCGAACAGGGGACCCCCGGGGAGCTGTTTTTT; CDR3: CASSEQGTPGELFF
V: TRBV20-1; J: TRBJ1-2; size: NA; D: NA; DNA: TGCAGTGCTAGAGATTTGGGGGGCGTGGGAGGCTACACCTTC; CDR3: CSARDLGGVGGYTF
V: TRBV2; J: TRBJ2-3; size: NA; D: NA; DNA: TGTGCCAGCAGTGAAGGGCCAGGGAGATCGCAGTATTTT; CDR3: CASSEGPGRSQYF
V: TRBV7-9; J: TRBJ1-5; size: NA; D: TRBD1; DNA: TGTGCCAGCAGCTCTGGACAGGGCGGTAGCAATCAGCCCCAGCATTTT; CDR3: CASSSGQGGSNQPQHF
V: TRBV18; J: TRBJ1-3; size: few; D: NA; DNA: TGTGCCAGCTCAGATTTTGTTCTCAACACCATATATTTT; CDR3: CASSDFVLNTIYF
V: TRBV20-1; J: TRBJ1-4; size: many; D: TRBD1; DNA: TGCAGTGCTAGAGATACAACGACAGGGCTTAAAGAAAAACTGTTTTTT; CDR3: CSARDTTTGLKEKLFF
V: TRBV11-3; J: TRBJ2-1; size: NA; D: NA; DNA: TGTGCCAGCAGCTTAAACCCTAGCGTTAATGAGCAGTTCTTC; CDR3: CASSLNPSVNEQFF
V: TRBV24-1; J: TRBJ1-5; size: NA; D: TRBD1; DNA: TGTGCCACCAGTGATGGGACAGGGGGCCGGCCCCAGCATTTT; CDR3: CATSDGTGGRPQHF
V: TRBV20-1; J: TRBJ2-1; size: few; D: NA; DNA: TGCAGTGCTAGCTACCCGACCGGGACGGAATACAATGAGCAGTTCTTC; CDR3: CSASYPTGTEYNEQFF
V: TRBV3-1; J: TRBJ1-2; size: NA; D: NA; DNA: TGTGCCAGCAGCAGGGAGGGAGACTATGGCTACACCTTC; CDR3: CASSREGDYGYTF
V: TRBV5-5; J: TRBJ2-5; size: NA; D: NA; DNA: TGTGCCAGCAGCTTGGAAGCCAATCAAGAGACCCAGTACTTC; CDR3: CASSLEANQETQYF
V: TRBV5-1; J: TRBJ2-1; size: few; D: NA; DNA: TGCGCCAGCAGCGCAACCCTAGGCGTTGAGCAGTTCTTC; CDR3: CASSATLGVEQFF
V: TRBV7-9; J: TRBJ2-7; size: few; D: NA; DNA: TGTGCCAGCACTCCATCCCTAGGTGTAGGTGAGCAGTACTTC; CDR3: CASTPSLGVGEQYF
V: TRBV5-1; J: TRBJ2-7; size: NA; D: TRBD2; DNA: TGCGCCAGCAGCTGGACGGGACTAGCCTACGAGCAGTACTTC; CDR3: CASSWTGLAYEQYF
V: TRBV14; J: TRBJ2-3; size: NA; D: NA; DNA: TGTGCCAGCAGCCCAAGCGGGTATAGCACAGATACGCAGTATTTT; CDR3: CASSPSGYSTDTQYF
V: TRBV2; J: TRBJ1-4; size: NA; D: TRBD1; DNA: TGTACCAGCAGTAGGACAGGGGAGAATGAAAAACTGTTTTTT; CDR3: CTSSRTGENEKLFF
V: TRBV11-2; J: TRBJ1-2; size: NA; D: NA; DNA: TGTGCCAGCTCGGGTTTTCGGATCTATGGCTACACCTTC; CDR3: CASSGFRIYGYTF
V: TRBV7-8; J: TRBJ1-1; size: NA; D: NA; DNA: TGTGCCAGCAGCTTAGAATCAAATATATACACTGAAGCTTTCTTT; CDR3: CASSLESNIYTEAFF
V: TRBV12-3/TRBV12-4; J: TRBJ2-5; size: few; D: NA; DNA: TGTGCCAGCAGTTTAGCGGGTGCAGGGGCGTTAAAAGAGACCCAGTACTTC; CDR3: CASSLAGAGALKETQYF
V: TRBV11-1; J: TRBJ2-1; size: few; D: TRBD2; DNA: TGTGCCAGCAGCTCGGTCCTCGGGACTAGCGGTAGCTCCTACAATGAGCAGTTCTTC; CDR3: CASSSVLGTSGSSYNEQFF
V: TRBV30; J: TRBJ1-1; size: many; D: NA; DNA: TGTGCCTGGAGGGATAGTACGAACACTGAAGCTTTCTTT; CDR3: CAWRDSTNTEAFF
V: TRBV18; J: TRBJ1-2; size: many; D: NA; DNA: TGTGCCAGCTCACCGCAGGACTACTATGGCTACACCTTC; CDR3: CASSPQDYYGYTF
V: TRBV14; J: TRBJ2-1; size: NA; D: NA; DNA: TGTGCCAGCAGCCCGACGGGGAAGAGGTCCTACAATGAGCAGTTCTTC; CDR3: CASSPTGKRSYNEQFF
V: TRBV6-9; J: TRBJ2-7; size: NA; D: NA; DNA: TGTGCCAGCAGTTACAGGGACGAGCAGTACTTC; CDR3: CASSYRDEQYF
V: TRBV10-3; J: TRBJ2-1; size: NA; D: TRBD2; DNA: TGTGCCATCAGTGCAGCTAGCGGGAGGGCCCCTGAGCAGTTCTTC; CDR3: CAISAASGRAPEQFF
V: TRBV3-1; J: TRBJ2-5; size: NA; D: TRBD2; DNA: TGTGCCAGCAGCCAAGATCGGCGGGCGGGGGGACAAGAGACCCAGTACTTC; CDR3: CASSQDRRAGGQETQYF
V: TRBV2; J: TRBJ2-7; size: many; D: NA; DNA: TGTGCCAGCAGTGTTGGGTTTTTGTACGAGCAGTACTTC; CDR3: CASSVGFLYEQYF
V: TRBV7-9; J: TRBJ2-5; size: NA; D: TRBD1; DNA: TGTGCCAGCAGCTTGGCCGGGACAGGGTTTGGGGAGACCCAGTACTTC; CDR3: CASSLAGTGFGETQYF
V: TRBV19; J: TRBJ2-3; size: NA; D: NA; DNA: TGTGCCAGTAGTAGATCGACAGACACAGATACGCAGTATTTT; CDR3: CASSRSTDTDTQYF
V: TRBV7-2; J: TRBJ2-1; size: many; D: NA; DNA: TGTGCCAGCACCCAGGGGAGCTCCTACAATGAGCAGTTCTTC; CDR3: CASTQGSSYNEQFF
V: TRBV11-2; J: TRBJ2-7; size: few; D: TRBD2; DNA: TGTGCCAGCAGTCGGACAGGGGGGACTAGCGGGAGGGCCTACGAGCAGTACTTC; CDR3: CASSRTGGTSGRAYEQYF
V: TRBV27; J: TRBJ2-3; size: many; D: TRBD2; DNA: TGTGCCAGCAGTTTTAGCGGGAGAAATTCAGATACGCAGTATTTT; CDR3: CASSFSGRNSDTQYF
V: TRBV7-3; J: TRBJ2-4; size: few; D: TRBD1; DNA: TGTGCCAGCAGCCTGACCGGGACAGGGGTGGCCAAAAACATTCAGTACTTC; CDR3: CASSLTGTGVAKNIQYF
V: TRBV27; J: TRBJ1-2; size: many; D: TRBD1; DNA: TGTGCCAGCAGTCCCGGACAGGCCTATGGCTACACCTTC; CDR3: CASSPGQAYGYTF
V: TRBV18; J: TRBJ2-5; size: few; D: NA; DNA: TGTGCCAGCTCACCACCGCGGGGGCAGGGGGCCACAGAGACCCAGTACTTC; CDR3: CASSPPRGQGATETQYF
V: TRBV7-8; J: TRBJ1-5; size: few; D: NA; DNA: TGTGCCAGCAGTTACGGGACATCGGATCAGCCCCAGCATTTT; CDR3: CASSYGTSDQPQHF
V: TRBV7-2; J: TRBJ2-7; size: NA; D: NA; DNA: TGTGCCAGCAGCCTCCGGACAACCTCCTACGAGCAGTACTTC; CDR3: CASSLRTTSYEQYF
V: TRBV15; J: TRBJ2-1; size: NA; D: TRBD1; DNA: TGTGCCACCACCGGACAGGGGGGAAATGAGCAGTTCTTC; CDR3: CATTGQGGNEQFF
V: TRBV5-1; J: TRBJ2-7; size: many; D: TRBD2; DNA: TGCGCCAGCAGCCCGGGACTAGCGGACTACGAGCAGTACTTC; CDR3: CASSPGLADYEQYF
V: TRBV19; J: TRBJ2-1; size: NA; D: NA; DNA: TGTGCCAGTGTCGGCTACAATGAGCAGTTCTTC; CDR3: CASVGYNEQFF
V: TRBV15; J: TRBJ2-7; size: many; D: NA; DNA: TGTGCCACCAGCAGGGCAGCTGGCGAGCAGTACTTC; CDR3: CATSRAAGEQYF
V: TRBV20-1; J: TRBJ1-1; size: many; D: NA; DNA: TGCAGTGCTCGCCGGGGTACTACCATGAACACTGAAGCTTTCTTT; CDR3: CSARRGTTMNTEAFF
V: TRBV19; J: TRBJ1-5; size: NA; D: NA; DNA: TGTGCCAGTAGTAGGCCGGGGGCGAGCAATCAGCCCCAGCATTTT; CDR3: CASSRPGASNQPQHF
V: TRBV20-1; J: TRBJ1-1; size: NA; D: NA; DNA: TGCAGTGCCCCCAGGGGAGTCACTGAAGCTTTCTTT; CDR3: CSAPRGVTEAFF
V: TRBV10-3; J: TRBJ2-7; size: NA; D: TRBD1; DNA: TGTGCCATCAGGGGACAGGGGCACTCCTACGAGCAGTACTTC; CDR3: CAIRGQGHSYEQYF
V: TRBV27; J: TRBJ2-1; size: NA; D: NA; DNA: TGTGCCAGCAGTTTATGGAGGAGTGTCGCCGGATTCAATGAGCAGTTCTTC; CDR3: CASSLWRSVAGFNEQFF
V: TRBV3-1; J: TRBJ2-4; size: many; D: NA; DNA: TGTGCCAGCAGCCAAGATCGCCCCAAAAACATTCAGTACTTC; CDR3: CASSQDRPKNIQYF
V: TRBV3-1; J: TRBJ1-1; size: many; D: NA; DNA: TGTGCCAGCAGCCAAGGCCGGGCCCCTAGAGCTTTCTTT; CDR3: CASSQGRAPRAFF
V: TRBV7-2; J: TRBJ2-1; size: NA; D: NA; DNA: TGTGCCAGCAGCCCTACCGCGCTTGGGGGCCCAAAAGGGAATGAGCAGTTCTTC; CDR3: CASSPTALGGPKGNEQFF